Listed below are T cell receptor beta chains from one sample, sequenced in a study of cytomegalovirus exposure and HLA in healthy donors. Sequencing used immunoSEQ multiplex PCR; TCRdb keeps in-frame clones, though not all of them. The table shows around 200,000 clones, with about 86% occurring only once. The sequenced material came from PBMCs. Receptors originate from a woman between 18 and 30 years old in good health and CMV-seropositive. The CDR3 runs from the conserved cysteine through the conserved F or W. D genes are given only for firm matches. Not all rows give a size; the values are once, few, many and, for expanded clones, a class.

v_call: TRBV7-6
clone_size: .
j_call: TRBJ1-4
d_call: TRBD1
cdr3_nt: TGTGCCAGCAGCTTCCGGACAGGAAGCGAAAAACTGTTTTTT
cdr3_aa: CASSFRTGSEKLFF

v_call: TRBV5-1
clone_size: .
j_call: TRBJ1-2
d_call: .
cdr3_nt: TGCGCCAGCAGCCCCAGCGCCGGAGACTATGGCTACACCTTC
cdr3_aa: CASSPSAGDYGYTF

v_call: TRBV7-2
clone_size: once
j_call: TRBJ2-3
d_call: TRBD2
cdr3_nt: TGTGCCAGCAGCTCTAGTATAGCGGGGTACGATACGCAGTATTTT
cdr3_aa: CASSSSIAGYDTQYF

v_call: TRBV7-6
clone_size: .
j_call: TRBJ2-5
d_call: .
cdr3_nt: TGTGCCAGCAGCTTTGGGCCCGGGGGACAAGAGACCCAGTACTTC
cdr3_aa: CASSFGPGGQETQYF

v_call: TRBV7-9
clone_size: .
j_call: TRBJ2-1
d_call: .
cdr3_nt: TGTGCCAGCAGCCCCTACGGCAATGAGCAGTTCTTC
cdr3_aa: CASSPYGNEQFF

v_call: TRBV5-1
clone_size: .
j_call: TRBJ2-7
d_call: TRBD2
cdr3_nt: TGCGCCAGCAGTCCGACTAGCGGGAACTACGAGCAGTACTTC
cdr3_aa: CASSPTSGNYEQYF

v_call: TRBV6-1
clone_size: few
j_call: TRBJ1-6
d_call: .
cdr3_nt: TGTGCCAGCAGTGAATCACCTGACAGTTTTTCACCCCTCCACTTT
cdr3_aa: CASSESPDSFSPLHF

v_call: TRBV13
clone_size: few
j_call: TRBJ1-2
d_call: .
cdr3_nt: TGTGCCAGCAGCCCCTCAGGGCTGGGCTATGGCTACACCTTC
cdr3_aa: CASSPSGLGYGYTF

v_call: TRBV6-1
clone_size: .
j_call: TRBJ1-5
d_call: .
cdr3_nt: TGTGCCAGCAGTGAGGGGACACCCTATCAGCCCCAGCATTTT
cdr3_aa: CASSEGTPYQPQHF

v_call: TRBV2
clone_size: .
j_call: TRBJ1-1
d_call: TRBD1
cdr3_nt: TGTGCCACCGGGACAGGGTTGAACACTGAAGCTTTCTTT
cdr3_aa: CATGTGLNTEAFF

v_call: TRBV6-1
clone_size: .
j_call: TRBJ2-7
d_call: .
cdr3_nt: TGTGCCAGCAGTGGTTCCGGACTCCAGCCCTACGAGCAGTACTTC
cdr3_aa: CASSGSGLQPYEQYF

v_call: TRBV23-1
clone_size: .
j_call: TRBJ2-7
d_call: TRBD1
cdr3_nt: TGCGCCAGCAGTCGGCGGACAGGGCCCCCGATCCCTGCGGCCTACGAGCAGTACTTC
cdr3_aa: CASSRRTGPPIPAAYEQYF

v_call: TRBV6-5
clone_size: few
j_call: TRBJ2-5
d_call: .
cdr3_nt: TGTGCCAGCAGTTACGGGCGGGGAGAGACCCAGTACTTC
cdr3_aa: CASSYGRGETQYF

v_call: TRBV6-1
clone_size: .
j_call: TRBJ1-1
d_call: TRBD1
cdr3_nt: TGTGCCAGCAGTGAATTGATGGACAGGTATGAGATGAACACTGAAGCTTTCTTT
cdr3_aa: CASSELMDRYEMNTEAFF

v_call: TRBV5-5
clone_size: .
j_call: TRBJ1-1
d_call: .
cdr3_nt: TGTGCCAGCAGCTTCATCCAGGACACTGAAGCTTTCTTT
cdr3_aa: CASSFIQDTEAFF

v_call: TRBV19
clone_size: .
j_call: TRBJ1-4
d_call: .
cdr3_nt: TGTGCCAGTAGTCACAGGGACGAACAAAAACTGTTTTTT
cdr3_aa: CASSHRDEQKLFF

v_call: TRBV4-1
clone_size: .
j_call: TRBJ2-7
d_call: .
cdr3_nt: TGCGCCAGCAGCCAGTTTACCGGTCCCTACGAGCAGTACTTC
cdr3_aa: CASSQFTGPYEQYF

v_call: TRBV7-6
clone_size: .
j_call: TRBJ2-7
d_call: .
cdr3_nt: TGTGCCAGCAGCCGCGGGCAGGACGAGCAGTACTTC
cdr3_aa: CASSRGQDEQYF

v_call: TRBV9
clone_size: .
j_call: TRBJ1-2
d_call: .
cdr3_nt: TGTGCCAGCAGCCCCGGTGGGGGGGGGAGCTATGGCTACACCTTC
cdr3_aa: CASSPGGGGSYGYTF

v_call: TRBV6-6
clone_size: .
j_call: TRBJ1-1
d_call: TRBD1
cdr3_nt: TGTGCCAGCATCCCACAGGGGGCGAAGAGAAGTGAAGCTTTCTTT
cdr3_aa: CASIPQGAKRSEAFF

v_call: TRBV6-1
clone_size: few
j_call: TRBJ2-5
d_call: TRBD2
cdr3_nt: TGTGCCAGCAGTGAAGGACTAGCGGGGGGGCGGGTACAAGAGACCCAGTACTTC
cdr3_aa: CASSEGLAGGRVQETQYF

v_call: TRBV6-1
clone_size: .
j_call: TRBJ2-7
d_call: TRBD1
cdr3_nt: TGTGCCAGCAGGGGGACAGGGACAGCGTACGAGCAGTACTTC
cdr3_aa: CASRGTGTAYEQYF

v_call: TRBV5-4
clone_size: once
j_call: TRBJ2-6
d_call: .
cdr3_nt: TGTGCCAGCAGCCCTGGACACCACTCTGGGGCCAACGTCCTGACTTTC
cdr3_aa: CASSPGHHSGANVLTF

v_call: TRBV27
clone_size: .
j_call: TRBJ1-2
d_call: TRBD1
cdr3_nt: TGTGCCAGCAGACCCTCGACAGGGTATGGCTACACCTTC
cdr3_aa: CASRPSTGYGYTF

v_call: TRBV19
clone_size: once
j_call: TRBJ2-7
d_call: .
cdr3_nt: TGTGCCAGTAGTATCACCGGGAATTCGGGCTACGAGCAGTACTTC
cdr3_aa: CASSITGNSGYEQYF

v_call: TRBV9
clone_size: .
j_call: TRBJ2-3
d_call: .
cdr3_nt: TGTGCCAGCAGCGCCTCCACAGATACGCAGTATTTT
cdr3_aa: CASSASTDTQYF

v_call: TRBV4-2
clone_size: .
j_call: TRBJ2-3
d_call: .
cdr3_nt: TGTGCCAGCAGCCAAGAGCGGCGGGTCACAGATACGCAGTATTTT
cdr3_aa: CASSQERRVTDTQYF

v_call: TRBV10-3
clone_size: .
j_call: TRBJ2-5
d_call: TRBD1
cdr3_nt: TGTGCCCACGGGACAGGGGGCCAGACCCAGTACTTC
cdr3_aa: CAHGTGGQTQYF

v_call: TRBV5-1
clone_size: .
j_call: TRBJ2-5
d_call: .
cdr3_nt: TGCGCCAGCAGCTCTGTACAGGGAAAAGAGACCCAGTACTTC
cdr3_aa: CASSSVQGKETQYF

v_call: TRBV5-6
clone_size: once
j_call: TRBJ2-5
d_call: TRBD1
cdr3_nt: TGTGCCAGCAGCTTGGAAATCATGTCGGGACAGAGAACCCAAGAGACCCAGTACTTC
cdr3_aa: CASSLEIMSGQRTQETQYF

v_call: TRBV6-5
clone_size: medium-sized
j_call: TRBJ2-7
d_call: .
cdr3_nt: TGTGCCACAGGAAGACAGACTGATACCTACGAGCAGTACTTC
cdr3_aa: CATGRQTDTYEQYF